This T cell receptor (beta chain) was retrieved from a study of blood T cells in healthy people across ages. In germline, CDR1 is DFQATT, CDR2 SNEGSKA (reference sequence). This CDR3 is built from 14 residues. Trimming stripped 6 bases from V and 4 bases from J, with 19 bases between. Next came a second PCR, run for roughly 7 to 12 cycles, which used a sample-barcoded 5' primer along with a J-beta primer mix. One entry per CDR3 protein results from TCRdb running MiXCR on the 5' RACE reads. The sample shows some 1.6 million distinct CDR3 sequences, roughly 30% of them seen only once. The chain has TRBV20-1 and TRBJ2-7; TRBD1 might be the D (5 bases). This receptor was taken from a woman aged 25 to 39 in good health. The sequencing input was blood. The CDR3 DNA reads TGCAGTGCCCCGGACAAGGGAATTGTTTACGAGCAGTACTTC. Translated: CSAPDKGIVYEQYF.